These T cell receptor beta chains were read from a single sample in a study of cytomegalovirus exposure and HLA in healthy donors. Only in-frame clones appear in the TCRdb table, and some are missing; sequencing was by immunoSEQ multiplex PCR. The sample includes roughly 220,000 clones. The sequenced material came from PBMCs. All receptors derive from a girl aged 2-15 years in good health and CMV-seropositive. Both conserved end residues are part of each CDR3. A D gene is named only where the DNA matches it firmly.

cdr3_nt | cdr3_aa | cdr3_length | v_call | d_call | j_call
TGTGCCAGCAGCTTAGTACCGGGGACTAGCGGGAGACAGGCCGAGCAGTTCTTC | CASSLVPGTSGRQAEQFF | 18 | TRBV11-2 | TRBD2 | TRBJ2-1
TGTGCCAGCAAGGTACTGCGGAACCAAGAGACCCAGTACTTC | CASKVLRNQETQYF | 14 | TRBV2 | . | TRBJ2-5
TGTGCCAGCAGTTACTCGGGCAGTGGTGAAGCTTTCTTT | CASSYSGSGEAFF | 13 | TRBV6-5 | . | TRBJ1-1
TGCGCCAGCAGCCAACAAGGGGTAGGGGGTGAAAAACTGTTTTTT | CASSQQGVGGEKLFF | 15 | TRBV4-1 | . | TRBJ1-4
TGTGCCAGCAGCTTGGGAGGGGCGGAATATACCTACGAGCAGTACTTC | CASSLGGAEYTYEQYF | 16 | TRBV7-9 | TRBD2 | TRBJ2-7
TGTGCCAGCAGTGAAAGCCGATATGGCTACACCTTC | CASSESRYGYTF | 12 | TRBV6-1 | . | TRBJ1-2
TGTGCCAGCAGTTACGGGGACAGCACTCAAGAGACCCAGTACTTC | CASSYGDSTQETQYF | 15 | TRBV6-6 | TRBD1 | TRBJ2-5
TGTGCCAGTAGCCAGACCGACGGGGGAGTTGGCACTGAAGCTTTCTTT | CASSQTDGGVGTEAFF | 16 | TRBV19 | . | TRBJ1-1
TGTGCCACCAGCAGAGTACATACCGAGGGGAACACCGGGGAGCTGTTTTTT | CATSRVHTEGNTGELFF | 17 | TRBV15 | . | TRBJ2-2
TGCGCCAGCAGCTTGTGGGCTGATGGGGGCTACACCTTC | CASSLWADGGYTF | 13 | TRBV5-1 | . | TRBJ1-2
TGTGCCAGTAGTACCCCCAGCGACTCAGGGGGACTTGGGACAGAGACCCAGTACTTC | CASSTPSDSGGLGTETQYF | 19 | TRBV19 | . | TRBJ2-5
TGCAGCGTAGCCACCCCCCGGGACAGTAGGTCCTACAATGAGCAGTTCTTC | CSVATPRDSRSYNEQFF | 17 | TRBV29-1 | TRBD1 | TRBJ2-1
TGTGCCAGCAGCCACCTCCAGGGACTAGCGGGATCCAATGAGCAGTTCTTC | CASSHLQGLAGSNEQFF | 17 | TRBV14 | TRBD2 | TRBJ2-1
TGTGCCAGCAGCTTGGAGACTTTCGATGAGGGCTACACCTTC | CASSLETFDEGYTF | 14 | TRBV5-4 | . | TRBJ1-2
TGTGCCAGCAGGACAGGGCCCTCTGGAAACACCATATATTTT | CASRTGPSGNTIYF | 14 | TRBV28 | TRBD1 | TRBJ1-3
TGTGCCAGCAGTTTCGGGACAGGCGTCTCTGGATCCAACGTCCTGACTTTC | CASSFGTGVSGSNVLTF | 17 | TRBV27 | TRBD1 | TRBJ2-6
TGTGCCAGCAGCAAACAAGATACGCAGTATTTT | CASSKQDTQYF | 11 | TRBV11-2 | . | TRBJ2-3
TGTGCCAGCAGGCAGGGTTCCGAGACCCAGTACTTC | CASRQGSETQYF | 12 | TRBV2 | . | TRBJ2-5
TGTGCCAGCAGCTTGGTTACGGGGGGAGCTTTCTTT | CASSLVTGGAFF | 12 | TRBV5-6 | . | TRBJ1-1
TGTGCCAGCAGCCCGAGGACTAGCGGGAGTTACAATGAGCAGTTCTTC | CASSPRTSGSYNEQFF | 16 | TRBV4-2 | TRBD2 | TRBJ2-1
TGTGCCAGTAGTTCCTATGGAGGGGATCAGCCCCAGCATTTT | CASSSYGGDQPQHF | 14 | TRBV19 | . | TRBJ1-5
TGTGCCAGCAGTGAGACGACTAGTTTTAACATTCAGTACTTC | CASSETTSFNIQYF | 14 | TRBV6-1 | . | TRBJ2-4
TGTGCCAGTAGTGTGACAGGGGACTTTAGCAATCAGCCCCAGCATTTT | CASSVTGDFSNQPQHF | 16 | TRBV19 | TRBD1 | TRBJ1-5
TGTGCCAGCAGCCCCAACCCAGGGACAGGGGGAACGGATACGCAGTATTTT | CASSPNPGTGGTDTQYF | 17 | TRBV7-7 | TRBD1 | TRBJ2-3
TGCGCCAGCAGCTTTGGGACAGGGGTACAGCCCCAGCATTTT | CASSFGTGVQPQHF | 14 | TRBV5-1 | TRBD1 | TRBJ1-5
TGCGCCAGCAGTGAGATTTGGGGAGATTCCACCGGGGAGCTGTTTTTT | CASSEIWGDSTGELFF | 16 | TRBV10-2 | . | TRBJ2-2
TGCGCCAGCTGTCTACCCCCCTGCAATGAGCAGTTCTTC | CASCLPPCNEQFF | 13 | TRBV10-1 | . | TRBJ2-1